The entry that follows covers one TCR beta chain sequence. These data belong to a study of blood T cell repertoires in COVID-19. The CDR3 contains 19 residues. Trimming at V came to 4 bases and at J to 3 bases, leaving 13 bases not matched to a gene. CDR1 and CDR2 (germline): SGHDT, YYEEEE. Clones were read by immunoSEQ multiplex PCR, and TCRdb kept only the in-frame ones, dropping some. The sample has 150,000 or so clones; roughly 87% are singletons. Material for sequencing was PBMCs or T cells enriched from blood (not recorded which). This clonotype was sampled from a woman between 50 and 59 years old who had recovered from COVID-19. The chain employs TRBV5-6 and TRBJ2-2; TRBD2 matches at 12 bases. The CDR3 DNA follows: TGTGCCAGCAGCCGAGGGGCTAGCGGGAGGGCAGGTGACACCGGGGAGCTGTTTTTT. Amino acid sequence: CASSRGASGRAGDTGELFF. Looking up the rest from reference TRBV5-6 and TRBJ2-2 gives the full variable domain: DAGVTQSPTHLIKTRGQQVTLRCSPKSGHDTVSWYQQALGQGPQFIFQYYEEEERQRGNFPDRFSGHQFPNYSSELNVNALLLGDSALYLCASSRGASGRAGDTGELFFGEGSRLTVL.